The text below deals with one T cell receptor beta chain. No antigen is known for it. TCRdb reworked the 5' RACE reads into one entry per CDR3 protein, no DNA. The ten top clones account for about 10%, within a sample of some 390,000 distinct CDR3 sequences. The sample originates from a study of T cells expressing NK-cell markers. Study in general: In the group of eight sequenced donors, seven were HCMV-seropositive and one was seronegative.

The CDR3 covers 14 residues. CDR1 and CDR2 (germline): SGDLS, YYNGEE. Study conclusions and caveats: Of the CD8+ T cell pool in roughly six donors, roughly 1.0-8% was accounted for by dominant NKG2C+ clonotypes. The CD3+CD56-NKG2C+ fraction of a handful of donors was likewise dominated by these clonotypes.

This receptor was obtained from a woman in her forties or fifties in good health. This chain connects TRBV9 to TRBJ2-1; with no DNA, the TCRdb D assignment of TRBD2 cannot be verified. Sequencing input: blood T cells: a sorted CD56 or NKG2C T cell subset, CD4+ or CD8+ T cells, or bulk PBMC T cells (not recorded which). The chain's CDR3 is CASASESSYNEQFF.